The TCR beta chain under discussion was sequenced for a study of shared clonotypes between healthy human individuals. Around 100 million PBMCs were counted before genomic DNA extraction. Germline V gives CDR1 MDHEN, CDR2 SYDVKM. The length of the CDR3 is 17 residues. Trimming took 5 bases from V and 1 from J, leaving 20 bases between them. Study-level results: With few donors, the genetic and exposure-history diversity represented was limited.

Genomic DNA per cell subset filled all wells of several immunoSEQ plates. Replicate PCRs run on unsorted PBMC used 300 to 350 ng DNA, which was 30,000 or so T cell genomes. Some clones are missing from TCRdb's copy, which holds only in-frame ones; the method was immunoSEQ multiplex PCR. Of about 600,000 clones listed, around three quarters are singletons. Notes on this clone: Its antigen remains unidentified.

The receptor was derived from a woman aged 40 to 55 in good health. Some clones in this sample may be carry-over from other donors' samples. The chain employs TRBV28 and TRBJ1-1; tentative D call: TRBD1 (6 bases). The sequencing input was PBMCs. The CDR3, as DNA: TGTGCCAGCAGTAGGCCCACAGGGTACGCATGGAACACTGAAGCTTTCTTT. It codes for CASSRPTGYAWNTEAFF.